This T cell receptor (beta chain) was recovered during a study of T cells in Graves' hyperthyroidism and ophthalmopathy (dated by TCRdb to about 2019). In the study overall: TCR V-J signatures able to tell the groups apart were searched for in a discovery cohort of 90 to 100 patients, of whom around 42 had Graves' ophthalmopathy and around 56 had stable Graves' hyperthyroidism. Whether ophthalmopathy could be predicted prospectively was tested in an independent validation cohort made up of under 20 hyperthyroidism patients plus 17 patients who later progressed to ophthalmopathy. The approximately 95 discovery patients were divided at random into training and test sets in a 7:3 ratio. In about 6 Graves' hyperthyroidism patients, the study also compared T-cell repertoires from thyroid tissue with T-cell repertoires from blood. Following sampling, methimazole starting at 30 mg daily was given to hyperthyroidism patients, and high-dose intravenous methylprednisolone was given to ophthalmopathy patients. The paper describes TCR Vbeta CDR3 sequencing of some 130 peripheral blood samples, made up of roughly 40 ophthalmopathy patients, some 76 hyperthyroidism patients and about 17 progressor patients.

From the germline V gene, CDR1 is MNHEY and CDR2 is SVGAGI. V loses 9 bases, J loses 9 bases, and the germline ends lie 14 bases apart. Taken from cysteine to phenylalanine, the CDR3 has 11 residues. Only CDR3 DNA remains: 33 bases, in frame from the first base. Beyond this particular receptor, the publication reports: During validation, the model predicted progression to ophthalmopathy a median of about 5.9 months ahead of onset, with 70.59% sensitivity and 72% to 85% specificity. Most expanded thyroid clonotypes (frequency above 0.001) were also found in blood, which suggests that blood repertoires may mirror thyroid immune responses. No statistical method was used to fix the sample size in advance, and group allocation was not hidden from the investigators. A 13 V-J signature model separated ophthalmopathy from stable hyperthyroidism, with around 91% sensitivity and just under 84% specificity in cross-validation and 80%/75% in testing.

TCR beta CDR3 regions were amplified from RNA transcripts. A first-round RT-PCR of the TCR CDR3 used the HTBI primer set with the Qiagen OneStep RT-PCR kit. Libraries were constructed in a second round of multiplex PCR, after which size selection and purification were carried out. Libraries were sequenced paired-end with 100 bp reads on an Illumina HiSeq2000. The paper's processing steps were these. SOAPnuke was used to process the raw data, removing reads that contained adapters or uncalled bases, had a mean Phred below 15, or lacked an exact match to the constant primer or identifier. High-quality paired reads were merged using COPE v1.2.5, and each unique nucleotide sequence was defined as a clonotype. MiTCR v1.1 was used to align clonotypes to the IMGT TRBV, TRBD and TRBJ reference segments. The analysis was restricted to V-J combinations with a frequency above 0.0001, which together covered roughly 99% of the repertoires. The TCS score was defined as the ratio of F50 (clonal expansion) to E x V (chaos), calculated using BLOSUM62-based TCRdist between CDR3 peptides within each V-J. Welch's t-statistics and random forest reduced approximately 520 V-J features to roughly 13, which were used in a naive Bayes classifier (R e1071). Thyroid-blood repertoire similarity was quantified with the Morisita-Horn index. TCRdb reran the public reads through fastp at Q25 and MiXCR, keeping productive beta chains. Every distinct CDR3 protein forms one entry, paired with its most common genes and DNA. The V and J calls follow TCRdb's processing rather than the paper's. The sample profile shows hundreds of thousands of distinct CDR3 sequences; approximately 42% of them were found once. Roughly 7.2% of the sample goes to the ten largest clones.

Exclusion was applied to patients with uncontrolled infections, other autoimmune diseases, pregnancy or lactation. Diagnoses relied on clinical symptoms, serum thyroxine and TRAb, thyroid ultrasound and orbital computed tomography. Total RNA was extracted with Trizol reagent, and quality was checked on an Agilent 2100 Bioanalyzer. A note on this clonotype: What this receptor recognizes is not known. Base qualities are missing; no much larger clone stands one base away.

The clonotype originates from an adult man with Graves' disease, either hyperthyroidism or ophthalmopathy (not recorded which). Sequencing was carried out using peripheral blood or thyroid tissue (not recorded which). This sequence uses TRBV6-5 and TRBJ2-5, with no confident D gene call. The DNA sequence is TGTGCCAGTACACTTGGTTTGTCCCAGTACTTC. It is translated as CASTLGLSQYF.